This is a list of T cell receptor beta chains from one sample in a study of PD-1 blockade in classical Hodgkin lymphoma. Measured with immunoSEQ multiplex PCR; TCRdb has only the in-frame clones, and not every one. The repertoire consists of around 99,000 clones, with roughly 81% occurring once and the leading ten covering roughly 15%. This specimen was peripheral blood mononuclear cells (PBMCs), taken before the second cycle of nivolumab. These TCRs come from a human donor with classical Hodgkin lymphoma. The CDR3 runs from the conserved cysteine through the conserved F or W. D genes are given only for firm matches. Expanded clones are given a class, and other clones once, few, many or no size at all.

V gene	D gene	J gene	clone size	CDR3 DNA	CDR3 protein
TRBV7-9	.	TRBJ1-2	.	TGTGCCAGCAGCTTAGCAGGGGTTGGCTACACCTTC	CASSLAGVGYTF
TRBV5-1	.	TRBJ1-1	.	TGCGCCAGCAGCCCCTGGGGGGAGGCCACTGAAGCTTTCTTT	CASSPWGEATEAFF
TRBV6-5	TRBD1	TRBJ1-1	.	TGTGCCAGCAGTCCCCCCGGGACAGGGCGAACTGAAGCTTTCTTT	CASSPPGTGRTEAFF
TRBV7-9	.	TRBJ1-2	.	TGTGCCAGCACCCCGGGTAGGGGAATTGGCTACACCTTC	CASTPGRGIGYTF
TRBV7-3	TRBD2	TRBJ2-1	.	TGTGCCAGCAGCTCCGGACTAGCGGGAGCCGGTTACAATGAGCAGTTCTTC	CASSSGLAGAGYNEQFF
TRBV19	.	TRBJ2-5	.	TGTGCCAGTAGTGAGGGCGGGACCCCAACCCAGTACTTC	CASSEGGTPTQYF
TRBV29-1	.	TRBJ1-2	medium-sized	TGCAGCGTTGGGGCGGACTATGGCTACACCTTC	CSVGADYGYTF
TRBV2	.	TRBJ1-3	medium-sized	TGTGCCAGTTGCTTGACAGCGTCTGGAAACACCATATATTTT	CASCLTASGNTIYF
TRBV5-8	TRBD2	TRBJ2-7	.	TGTGCCAGCAGCTCCGGGACTAGCGACCGGGGGGAGCAGTACTTC	CASSSGTSDRGEQYF
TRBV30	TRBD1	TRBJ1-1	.	TGTGCCTGGAGTACTGGGACAGCCACTGAAGCTTTCTTT	CAWSTGTATEAFF
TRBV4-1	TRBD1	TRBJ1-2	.	TGCGCCAGCAGCCAGGCGCCGGGACAGGGGGCTCTGAACTATGGCTACACCTTC	CASSQAPGQGALNYGYTF
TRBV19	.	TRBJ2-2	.	TGTGCCAGCGCTGAGGGGATCAACACCGGGGAGCTGTTTTTT	CASAEGINTGELFF
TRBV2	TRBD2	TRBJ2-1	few	TGTGCCAGCAGACATAGCGGGAGTGGGAATGAGCAGTTCTTC	CASRHSGSGNEQFF
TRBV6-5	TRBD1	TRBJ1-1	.	TGTGCCAGCAGCTCGGCGGGACAGTTGAACACTGAAGCTTTCTTT	CASSSAGQLNTEAFF
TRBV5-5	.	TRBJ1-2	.	TGTGCCAGCAACCCCACAGGGAACTATGGCTACACCTTC	CASNPTGNYGYTF
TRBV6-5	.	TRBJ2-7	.	TGTGCCAGCACCCCGGGCCCCGGCAATTACGAGCAGTACTTC	CASTPGPGNYEQYF
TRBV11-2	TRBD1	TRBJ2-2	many	TGTGCCAGCAGCTACGGGACAGGGGGCACCGGGGAGCTGTTTTTT	CASSYGTGGTGELFF
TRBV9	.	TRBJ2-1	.	TGTGCCAGCACCCTCTCCGGGACACCCTCCTACAATGAGCAGTTCTTC	CASTLSGTPSYNEQFF
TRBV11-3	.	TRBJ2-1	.	TGTGCCAGCAGCTTAGGAGGGGGACAACCCTACAATGAGCAGTTCTTC	CASSLGGGQPYNEQFF
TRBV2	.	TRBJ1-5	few	TGTGCCAGCGGGTGGGAACAGCCCAGCAATCAGCCCCAGCATTTT	CASGWEQPSNQPQHF
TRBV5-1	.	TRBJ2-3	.	TGCGCCAGCAGCGACGGGACGCCTAGCACAGATACGCAGTATTTT	CASSDGTPSTDTQYF
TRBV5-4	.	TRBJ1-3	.	TGTGCCAGCAGCTTGCGGTTTGGGAGTTCTGGAAACACCATATATTTT	CASSLRFGSSGNTIYF
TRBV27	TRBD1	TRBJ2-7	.	TGTGCCAGCAGGCTGGACAGGGGAAGCTCCTACGAGCAGTACTTC	CASRLDRGSSYEQYF
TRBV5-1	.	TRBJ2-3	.	TGCGCCAGCAGCTTGGACCCTAGCACAGATACGCAGTATTTT	CASSLDPSTDTQYF
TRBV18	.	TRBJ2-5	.	TGTGCCAGCTCTGGTTGGGAGACCCAAGAGACCCAGTACTTC	CASSGWETQETQYF